The TCR beta chain under discussion was sequenced for a study of sequential checkpoint blockade in melanoma. Study-level information: Each arm's sequence ended with maintenance nivolumab.

The CDR3 sequence is 15 residues long. Germline lookup yields CDR1 MGHRA and CDR2 YSYEKL. V was pared by 3 bases and J by 8 bases, with 6 bases of the junction left unmatched. The treatment denotes: randomized to nivolumab then ipilimumab (arm A) or the reverse (arm B). Live CD3+CD8+ CD19− CD56− cells were sorted from PBMCs. Data came from immunoSEQ multiplex PCR; TCRdb stores just in-frame clones and leaves some out. The top ten hold 7.5% to 10% of the sample, which has under 7,000 clones, about 85% seen once. The sequence came from a human donor with melanoma. The chain is built from TRBV4-1 and TRBJ1-4; TRBD1 aligns across 10 bases. The sample was CD8+ T cells sorted from blood (inferred from file names), taken from a patient given nivolumab and ipilimumab in sequence. The CDR3 is CASSHSGTGVEKLFF. The CDR3 DNA sequence: TGCGCCAGCAGCCACTCCGGGACAGGGGTCGAAAAACTGTTTTTT.